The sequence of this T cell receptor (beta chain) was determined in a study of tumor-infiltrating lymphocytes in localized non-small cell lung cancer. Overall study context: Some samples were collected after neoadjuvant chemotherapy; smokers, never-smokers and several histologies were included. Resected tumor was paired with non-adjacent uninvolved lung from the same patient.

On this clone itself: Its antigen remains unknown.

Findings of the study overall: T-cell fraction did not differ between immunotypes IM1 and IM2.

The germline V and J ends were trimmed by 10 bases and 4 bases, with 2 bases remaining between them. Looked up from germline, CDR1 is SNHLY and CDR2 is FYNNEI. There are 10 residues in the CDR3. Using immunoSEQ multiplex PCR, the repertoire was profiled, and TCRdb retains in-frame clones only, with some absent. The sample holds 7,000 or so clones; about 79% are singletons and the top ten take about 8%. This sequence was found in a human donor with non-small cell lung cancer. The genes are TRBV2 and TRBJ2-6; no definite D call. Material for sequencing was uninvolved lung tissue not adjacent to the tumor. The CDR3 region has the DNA TGTGCCACAGGGGCCAACGTCCTGACTTTC. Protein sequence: CATGANVLTF.